Following are 20 T cell receptor beta chains from one sample sequenced in a study of blood T cell repertoires in COVID-19. TCRdb's table, derived via immunoSEQ multiplex PCR, lists solely in-frame clones and lacks some. The sample has about 210,000 clones, more than 80% seen once; the top ten hold about 8.1%. Material for sequencing was PBMCs or T cells enriched from blood (not recorded which). The receptors stem from a young woman who had recovered from COVID-19.

The J gene is TRBJ1-6, the V gene TRBV23-1; TRBD1 might be the D (6 bases). TRBV23-1 is designated an ORF whose function remains uncertain. CDR3 size: 17 residues. Between the trimmed V and J ends, which lost 3 bases and 9 bases, there was a span of 21 bases. The CDR3 protein is CASSHPPTGLDFSPLHF. The CDR3, as DNA: TGCGCCAGCAGTCATCCCCCGACAGGATTGGACTTTTCACCCCTCCACTTT.

This chain links TRBV7-8 with TRBJ2-7; D is undetermined. This CDR3 region has 13 residues. The V gene lost 1 base and the J gene lost 3 bases, with 7 bases spanning the gap. The germline gives CDR1 SGHVS, CDR2 FQNEAQ. CDR3 bases: TGTGCCAGCAGCTTAGGTCCCCGCTACGAGCAGTACTTC. It specifies CASSLGPRYEQYF.

In DNA form, the CDR3 reads TGTGCCAGCAGACCTGGGACAGGGGAAAGCTCCTACAATGAGCAGTTCTTC. It specifies CASRPGTGESSYNEQFF. This chain joins TRBV5-4 and TRBJ2-1; 10 bases fit TRBD1. The CDR3 length is 17 residues. J gave up 0 bases and V 5 bases, and 8 bases lay outside the gene matches. The germline CDR1 and CDR2 sequences are SGHNT and YYREEE (reference sequence).

The rearrangement uses TRBV7-9 and TRBJ1-6; 8 bases match TRBD1. Germline-derived CDR1 and CDR2 are SEHNR and FQNEAQ (reference sequence). The V segment lost 5 bases and the J segment 8 bases; nucleotides outside the gene matches: 5. The CDR3 covers 14 residues. DNA for the CDR3: TGTGCCAGCAGCCCGGGACAGGTATATTCACCCCTCCACTTT. Translation gives CASSPGQVYSPLHF. The full variable domain, with the rest looked up from reference TRBV7-9 and TRBJ1-6, is DTGVSQNPRHKITKRGQNVTFRCDPISEHNRLYWYRQTLGQGPEFLTYFQNEAQLEKSRLLSDRFSAERPKGSFSTLEIQRTEQGDSAMYLCASSPGQVYSPLHFGNGTRLTVT.

The chain recombines TRBV6-5 with TRBJ2-7; D perhaps matches TRBD2 (7 bases). The CDR3 length is 14 residues. Germline V gene data show CDR1 as MNHEY and CDR2 as SVGAGI. V lost 1 base and J lost 3, with 10 bases in between. The CDR3 sequence: CASSYYREGYEQYF. The DNA of the CDR3 is TGTGCCAGCAGTTACTACAGGGAGGGCTACGAGCAGTACTTC.

Here the CDR3 DNA reads TGTGCCAGCAGCCGGGACAGATGGAGGTATTCACCCCTCCACTTT. Translated: CASSRDRWRYSPLHF. J is TRBJ1-6 and V is TRBV7-9, with 7 bases that match TRBD1. The CDR3 covers 15 residues. Germline trimming cut 5 bases from V and 8 bases from J; bases unmatched to any gene: 9. CDR1 and CDR2 from the germline V gene are SEHNR and FQNEAQ (reference sequence).

V and J are TRBV2 and TRBJ2-2; possible D gene TRBD1, 6 bases. The V gene lost 7 bases and the J gene lost 8 bases, with 17 bases spanning the gap. Per germline, CDR1 SNHLY and CDR2 FYNNEI. The length of the CDR3 is 14 residues. This chain's CDR3 is CASIPGTKGGELFF. In nucleotides, the CDR3 is TGTGCCAGCATCCCCGGGACAAAAGGGGGGGAGCTGTTTTTT.

This clone was seen just once. The chain recombines TRBV5-1 with TRBJ1-2, with 8 bases that match TRBD1. J lost 8 bases, V lost 0 bases, and 12 bases had no gene match. This CDR3 has 16 residues. Germline values: CDR1 SGHRS, CDR2 YFSETQ. CDR3 bases: TGCGCCAGCAGCTTGGGCCCCCAGGGGGCTCTTGGCGGCTACACCTTC. Amino acid sequence: CASSLGPQGALGGYTF.

The chain recombines TRBV21-1 with TRBJ1-1. TRBV21-1 is termed a pseudogene. The CDR3 consists of 10 residues. CDR3 sequence: CASSRGKAFF. The CDR3, as DNA: TGTGCCAGCAGCAGAGGAAAAGCTTTCTTT.

V and J are TRBV28 and TRBJ1-5; D is perhaps TRBD1 (6 bases). The V end lost 5 bases, the J end lost 1 base, and 9 bases lay between the germline ends. Germline values: CDR1 MDHEN, CDR2 SYDVKM. The CDR3 totals 14 residues. In DNA form, the CDR3 reads TGTGCCAGCAGTCTAACAGGGAGCAATCAGCCCCAGCATTTT. Translated: CASSLTGSNQPQHF.

The chain has TRBV2 and TRBJ1-2, with D possibly matching TRBD1 (5 bases). There are 13 residues in the CDR3. Germline V lookup: CDR1 SNHLY, CDR2 FYNNEI. The ends were cut back, 1 base at V and 5 bases at J, with 8 bases in the middle. CDR3 bases: TGTGCCAGCAGTGAAGGCCGGACATATGGCTACACCTTC. Translation gives CASSEGRTYGYTF.

The J gene is TRBJ2-3, the V gene TRBV10-3; D remains ambiguous. The CDR3 has 12 residues. CDR1 is ENHRY, CDR2 SYGVKD, per germline. V lost 5 bases and J 6 bases, leaving 9 bases between the germline ends. The CDR3 DNA reads as TGTGCCATCAGTCCTTATGCGGATACGCAGTATTTT. Its translation: CAISPYADTQYF.

This clone was recorded a few times. The chain has TRBV4-1 and TRBJ2-7, with 9 bases lining up with TRBD1. The J segment lost 3 bases and the V segment lost 2 bases, leaving 2 bases of the junction unmatched. The CDR3 loop spans 14 amino acids. In germline, CDR1 is MGHRA, CDR2 YSYEKL. CDR3 sequence (DNA): TGCGCCAGCAGCCAAAAGACAGGGGGCTACGAGCAGTACTTC. Translation gives CASSQKTGGYEQYF.

The chain carries TRBV7-7 and TRBJ2-1; tentative D call: TRBD1 (6 bases). Germline V lookup: CDR1 SSHAT, CDR2 FNYEAQ (reference sequence). The CDR3 length is 15 residues. V was trimmed by 2 bases and J by 4 bases, leaving 12 bases between them. This chain's CDR3 is CASSLSTGPYNEQFF. CDR3 nucleotide sequence: TGTGCCAGCAGCTTATCAACAGGGCCTTACAATGAGCAGTTCTTC. The entire variable domain, with the rest obtained from reference TRBV7-7 and TRBJ2-1, is as follows: GAGVSQSPRYKVTKRGQDVTLRCDPISSHATLYWYQQALGQGPEFLTYFNYEAQPDKSGLPSDRFSAERPEGSISTLTIQRTEQRDSAMYRCASSLSTGPYNEQFFGPGTRLTVL.

The table lists this clone with a count of one. The chain couples TRBV30 to TRBJ1-6; D might be TRBD1 (6 bases). V was clipped by 4 bases and J by 4 bases, with 20 bases between them. This CDR3 spans 17 amino acids. Germline CDR1 GTSNPN, CDR2 SVGIG (reference sequence). CDR3 nucleotides: TGTGCCTGGACTTCAGGTGGGGGCGCAAGATATAATTCACCCCTCCACTTT. Its protein is CAWTSGGGARYNSPLHF.

The V gene is TRBV27, the J gene TRBJ1-1; D unclear. The V gene lost 6 bases and the J gene lost 1 base, with 3 bases spanning the gap. The CDR3 has 11 residues. The V gene's germline CDR1 is MNHEY and CDR2 SMNVEV (reference sequence). In DNA, the CDR3 is TGTGCCAGCAGGAGGAACACTGAAGCTTTCTTT. It translates to CASRRNTEAFF.

V is TRBV9 and J is TRBJ2-1; 10 positions agree with TRBD2. The V gene end was trimmed by 6 bases and the J gene end by 0 bases; junction bases not matched to a gene: 6. The CDR3 sequence is 16 residues long. CDR1 is SGDLS, CDR2 YYNGEE, per germline. CDR3: CASNGASGGSYNEQFF. The CDR3 DNA follows: TGTGCCAGCAATGGTGCTAGCGGGGGCTCCTACAATGAGCAGTTCTTC.

CDR3 DNA: TGTGCCAGCAGCACCCTAACGTACCAAGAGACCCAGTACTTC. This translates into CASSTLTYQETQYF. The V and J genes are TRBV5-6 and TRBJ2-5; D call uncertain. Germline V CDR1 and CDR2: SGHDT, YYEEEE. The V end was cut by 4 bases, the J end by 0 bases, with 10 bases between. The CDR3 runs to 14 residues.

This chain uses TRBV25-1 with TRBJ2-2, with D possibly being TRBD2 (5 bases). V lost 1 base, J lost 4 bases, and 13 bases lay in between. The germline gives CDR1 MGHDK, CDR2 SYGVNS. This CDR3 has 16 residues. CDR3 DNA sequence: TGTGCCAGCAGTGAATTCAAGCGAGGGCGCACCGGGGAGCTGTTTTTT. Amino acids: CASSEFKRGRTGELFF.

This chain links TRBV7-6 with TRBJ2-7; a possible D gene is TRBD2 (5 bases). CDR3 length: 14 residues. Germline V gene lookup returns CDR1 SGHVS and CDR2 FNYEAQ. Trimming removed 5 bases at V and 1 base at J, with 12 bases between. The CDR3 region has the DNA TGTGCCAGCAGCCTCAGGACTGATTCCTACGAGCAGTACTTC. It yields the protein CASSLRTDSYEQYF.